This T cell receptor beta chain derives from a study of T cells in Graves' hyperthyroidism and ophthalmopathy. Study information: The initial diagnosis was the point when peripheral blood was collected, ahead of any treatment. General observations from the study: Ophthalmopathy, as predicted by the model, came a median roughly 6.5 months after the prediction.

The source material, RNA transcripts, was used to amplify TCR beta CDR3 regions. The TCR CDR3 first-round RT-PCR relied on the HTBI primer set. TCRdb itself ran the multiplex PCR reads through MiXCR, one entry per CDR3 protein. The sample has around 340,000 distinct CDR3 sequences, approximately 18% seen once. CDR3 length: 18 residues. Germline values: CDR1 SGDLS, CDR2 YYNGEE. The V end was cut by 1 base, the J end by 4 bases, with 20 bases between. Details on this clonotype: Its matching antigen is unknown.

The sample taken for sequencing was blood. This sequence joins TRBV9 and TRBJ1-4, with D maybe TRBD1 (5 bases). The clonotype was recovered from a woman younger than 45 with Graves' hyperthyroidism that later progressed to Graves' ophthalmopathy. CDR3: CASSVHALMGVSNEKLFF. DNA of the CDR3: TGTGCCAGCAGCGTACACGCTCTTATGGGGGTCAGTAATGAAAAACTGTTTTTT.